These T cell receptor beta chains were read from a single sample in a study of spatial heterogeneity in lung cancer. TCRdb used MiXCR to reprocess the 5' RACE reads, holding one entry per CDR3 protein. The profile covers tens of thousands of distinct CDR3 sequences, with 9.5% to 15% appearing a single time and roughly two fifths taken by the ten largest. The sample was PBMCs, taken at surgery. The receptor set was obtained from a male donor with early-stage non-small cell lung cancer. CDR3s include the opening cysteine and the closing phenylalanine or tryptophan. The D gene is left open where the match is weak. Only part of the rows carry a size: once, few, many, or a class if the clone is expanded.

d_gene: NA; v_gene: TRBV4-3; j_gene: TRBJ1-2; abundance: few; CDR3aa: CASSQDWGRGYTF; CDR3nt: TGCGCCAGCAGCCAAGATTGGGGACGGGGCTACACCTTC
d_gene: NA; v_gene: TRBV7-2; j_gene: TRBJ1-1; abundance: many; CDR3aa: CASSFGRTTEAFF; CDR3nt: TGTGCCAGCAGCTTCGGCAGAACAACTGAAGCTTTCTTT
d_gene: NA; v_gene: TRBV7-9; j_gene: TRBJ1-2; abundance: few; CDR3aa: CASSLAVAKDGYTF; CDR3nt: TGTGCCAGCAGCTTAGCAGTCGCTAAAGATGGCTACACCTTC
d_gene: NA; v_gene: TRBV6-5; j_gene: TRBJ1-1; abundance: NA; CDR3aa: CASSGHVTVNTEAFF; CDR3nt: TGTGCCAGCAGTGGGCATGTGACCGTGAACACTGAAGCTTTCTTT
d_gene: TRBD1; v_gene: TRBV20-1; j_gene: TRBJ2-6; abundance: NA; CDR3aa: CSAIQGVGANVLTF; CDR3nt: TGCAGTGCGATCCAGGGGGTTGGGGCCAACGTCCTGACTTTC
d_gene: TRBD1; v_gene: TRBV5-1; j_gene: TRBJ2-7; abundance: NA; CDR3aa: CASRPGTGSLYEQYF; CDR3nt: TGCGCCAGCAGACCAGGGACAGGGTCTCTCTACGAGCAGTACTTC
d_gene: NA; v_gene: TRBV4-3; j_gene: TRBJ1-4; abundance: NA; CDR3aa: CASSGIGAGKGEKLFF; CDR3nt: TGCGCCAGCAGCGGTATCGGGGCAGGGAAAGGTGAAAAACTGTTTTTT
d_gene: TRBD1; v_gene: TRBV6-2/TRBV6-3; j_gene: TRBJ1-1; abundance: NA; CDR3aa: CASSPHLTGGNFNTEAFF; CDR3nt: TGTGCCAGCAGCCCACACCTGACAGGGGGGAATTTCAACACTGAAGCTTTCTTT
d_gene: NA; v_gene: TRBV29-1; j_gene: TRBJ1-1; abundance: NA; CDR3aa: CSVDWGTEAFF; CDR3nt: TGCAGCGTTGACTGGGGCACTGAAGCTTTCTTT
d_gene: NA; v_gene: TRBV2; j_gene: TRBJ2-5; abundance: NA; CDR3aa: CASSEHRGGTQETQYF; CDR3nt: TGTGCCAGCAGTGAACACCGGGGAGGAACCCAAGAGACCCAGTACTTC
d_gene: TRBD2; v_gene: TRBV11-2; j_gene: TRBJ2-1; abundance: many; CDR3aa: CATGQTSSYNEQFF; CDR3nt: TGTGCTACTGGTCAGACTAGCAGCTACAATGAGCAGTTCTTC
d_gene: TRBD1; v_gene: TRBV28; j_gene: TRBJ1-6; abundance: many; CDR3aa: CASSTRTGGDSPLHF; CDR3nt: TGTGCCAGCAGTACTCGGACAGGGGGCGATTCACCCCTCCACTTT
d_gene: NA; v_gene: TRBV28; j_gene: TRBJ2-1; abundance: many; CDR3aa: CASSPRTDYNEQFF; CDR3nt: TGTGCCAGCAGTCCACGGACAGATTACAATGAGCAGTTCTTC
d_gene: NA; v_gene: TRBV29-1; j_gene: TRBJ1-2; abundance: many; CDR3aa: CSVEDKGRANYGYTF; CDR3nt: TGCAGCGTTGAAGATAAGGGCAGGGCTAACTATGGCTACACCTTC
d_gene: NA; v_gene: TRBV6-2/TRBV6-3; j_gene: TRBJ2-6; abundance: NA; CDR3aa: CASQDSGANVLTF; CDR3nt: TGTGCCAGCCAGGACTCTGGGGCCAACGTCCTGACTTTC